Listed below are T cell receptor beta chains from one sample, sequenced in a study of blood T cells in healthy people across ages. TCRdb redid the calling of the 5' RACE reads with MiXCR, one entry per CDR3 protein. The repertoire holds around 620,000 distinct CDR3 sequences, with roughly 28% as singletons. Sequenced input: blood. The receptors derive from a woman in her seventies in good health. Both conserved end residues are part of each CDR3. The order of the fields is J gene, V gene, clone size, D gene, CDR3 DNA, CDR3 protein. The D gene is left open where the match is weak. Part of the rows lack a size; the others show once, few, many or a class for expanded clones.

J gene: TRBJ1-1
V gene: TRBV24-1
clone size: few
D gene: .
CDR3 DNA: TGTGCCACCCGGAGGGCCCAGAACACTGAAGCTTTCTTT
CDR3 protein: CATRRAQNTEAFF

J gene: TRBJ1-1
V gene: TRBV29-1
clone size: .
D gene: .
CDR3 DNA: TGCAGCGTTGAAGGACGGGAAGTTGAAGCTTTCTTT
CDR3 protein: CSVEGREVEAFF

J gene: TRBJ1-6
V gene: TRBV12-3/TRBV12-4
clone size: few
D gene: .
CDR3 DNA: TGTGCCAGCAGGATAATGAATTCACCCCTCCACTTT
CDR3 protein: CASRIMNSPLHF

J gene: TRBJ2-7
V gene: TRBV5-1
clone size: .
D gene: .
CDR3 DNA: TGCGCCAGCAGCTTGAGTTCGCGGTCCTACGAGCAGTACTTC
CDR3 protein: CASSLSSRSYEQYF

J gene: TRBJ2-7
V gene: TRBV29-1
clone size: few
D gene: TRBD1
CDR3 DNA: TGCAGCGTTGCTTATCGGGGACAGGCCCGGTACGAGCAGTACTTC
CDR3 protein: CSVAYRGQARYEQYF

J gene: TRBJ2-3
V gene: TRBV29-1
clone size: once
D gene: TRBD2
CDR3 DNA: TGCAGCGTTGGTGGGACTAGGATCGCAGATACGCAGTATTTT
CDR3 protein: CSVGGTRIADTQYF

J gene: TRBJ1-1
V gene: TRBV5-1
clone size: many
D gene: .
CDR3 DNA: TGCGCCAGCATTAAGGACACTGAAGCTTTCTTT
CDR3 protein: CASIKDTEAFF

J gene: TRBJ1-6
V gene: TRBV7-2
clone size: .
D gene: TRBD1
CDR3 DNA: TGTGCCAGCAGCTTTACTACAGGGGGCTTGACTTCACCCCTCCACTTT
CDR3 protein: CASSFTTGGLTSPLHF

J gene: TRBJ2-2
V gene: TRBV6-6
clone size: .
D gene: TRBD2
CDR3 DNA: TGTGCCAGCAGGCCTGGGGGGGGAAACACCGGGGAGCTGTTTTTT
CDR3 protein: CASRPGGGNTGELFF

J gene: TRBJ2-7
V gene: TRBV20-1
clone size: .
D gene: TRBD2
CDR3 DNA: TGCAGTGCTAGAGATCTATCTAGCGGGGGCCCACTTCTTGAGCAGTACTTC
CDR3 protein: CSARDLSSGGPLLEQYF

J gene: TRBJ2-5
V gene: TRBV3-1
clone size: .
D gene: TRBD2
CDR3 DNA: TGTGCCAGCAGCCAGGAAGCGGGGGTTCGAGAGACCCAGTACTTC
CDR3 protein: CASSQEAGVRETQYF

J gene: TRBJ2-1
V gene: TRBV7-2
clone size: .
D gene: TRBD2
CDR3 DNA: TGTGCCAGCAGCTTCCCTAGCGGGGGGGCCAGTGAGCAGTTCTTC
CDR3 protein: CASSFPSGGASEQFF

J gene: TRBJ1-6
V gene: TRBV25-1
clone size: few
D gene: .
CDR3 DNA: TGTGCCAGCAGTGAATACAGATACGCTCATTCACCCCTCCACTTT
CDR3 protein: CASSEYRYAHSPLHF

J gene: TRBJ1-2
V gene: TRBV7-2
clone size: .
D gene: TRBD1
CDR3 DNA: TGTGCCAGCAGCTTAGTGAGGGACAGAGCTAACTATGGCTACACCTTC
CDR3 protein: CASSLVRDRANYGYTF

J gene: TRBJ1-2
V gene: TRBV7-7
clone size: few
D gene: .
CDR3 DNA: TGTGCTAGCAGCTTACCTCACCCCTGGGGTGGCTACACCTTC
CDR3 protein: CASSLPHPWGGYTF

J gene: TRBJ1-6
V gene: TRBV7-8
clone size: .
D gene: TRBD1
CDR3 DNA: TGTGCCAGCAGTTCCACGTCCTGGACAGGGCCATCACCCCTCCACTTT
CDR3 protein: CASSSTSWTGPSPLHF

J gene: TRBJ2-5
V gene: TRBV5-1
clone size: .
D gene: TRBD2
CDR3 DNA: TGCGCCAGCAGCTTGGGAGCGGGGACCCAAGAGACCCAGTACTTC
CDR3 protein: CASSLGAGTQETQYF

J gene: TRBJ2-4
V gene: TRBV5-1
clone size: .
D gene: .
CDR3 DNA: TGCGCCAGCAGCTTGTTTGTCAGGTCGTACAAAAACATTCAGTACTTC
CDR3 protein: CASSLFVRSYKNIQYF

J gene: TRBJ1-5
V gene: TRBV29-1
clone size: .
D gene: .
CDR3 DNA: TGCAGCGTTGAAACAGGGACCAATCAGCCCCAGCATTTT
CDR3 protein: CSVETGTNQPQHF

J gene: TRBJ2-3
V gene: TRBV7-3
clone size: once
D gene: .
CDR3 DNA: TGTGCCAGCAGCTTGTGGGGACTTACCACAGGTGATACGCAGTATTTT
CDR3 protein: CASSLWGLTTGDTQYF

J gene: TRBJ2-5
V gene: TRBV6-2/TRBV6-3
clone size: .
D gene: .
CDR3 DNA: TGTGCCAGCAACCAGGGCGTGAGTCCCCAGTACTTC
CDR3 protein: CASNQGVSPQYF

J gene: TRBJ2-1
V gene: TRBV13
clone size: .
D gene: .
CDR3 DNA: TGTGCCAGCAGCTTAGGTCCAGCGGAGGGGAAGCAGTTCTTC
CDR3 protein: CASSLGPAEGKQFF

J gene: TRBJ2-5
V gene: TRBV5-1
clone size: few
D gene: TRBD1
CDR3 DNA: TGCGCCAGCAGACGACAGGGTGGGGCGATGGACCAGTACTTC
CDR3 protein: CASRRQGGAMDQYF

J gene: TRBJ2-3
V gene: TRBV4-2
clone size: few
D gene: TRBD2
CDR3 DNA: TGTGCCAGCAGCCAAGATCATAGCGGGGGGGTAAATACGCAGTATTTT
CDR3 protein: CASSQDHSGGVNTQYF

J gene: TRBJ2-5
V gene: TRBV18
clone size: many
D gene: .
CDR3 DNA: TGTGCCAGCTCACCAAACAACCAAGAGACCCAGTACTTC
CDR3 protein: CASSPNNQETQYF

J gene: TRBJ2-6
V gene: TRBV14
clone size: few
D gene: .
CDR3 DNA: TGTGCCAGCAGGCTACATTCCTCTGGGGCCAACGTCCTGACTTTC
CDR3 protein: CASRLHSSGANVLTF

J gene: TRBJ2-3
V gene: TRBV12-3/TRBV12-4
clone size: .
D gene: .
CDR3 DNA: TGTGCCAGCAGTCGAAGGGCGTCTACAGCTAGCACAGATACGCAGTATTTT
CDR3 protein: CASSRRASTASTDTQYF

J gene: TRBJ2-5
V gene: TRBV19
clone size: few
D gene: .
CDR3 DNA: TGTGCCAGTAGGGGGGACCACTCAGAGACCCAGTACTTC
CDR3 protein: CASRGDHSETQYF

J gene: TRBJ2-4
V gene: TRBV12-3/TRBV12-4
clone size: .
D gene: .
CDR3 DNA: TGTGCCAGCAGTTTGGGGCGGGCTAAAAACATTCAGTACTTC
CDR3 protein: CASSLGRAKNIQYF

J gene: TRBJ2-1
V gene: TRBV10-3
clone size: .
D gene: .
CDR3 DNA: TGTGCCACCCGGCGCCAGGAGTCGGCGGGCGCGAATGAGCAGTTCTTC
CDR3 protein: CATRRQESAGANEQFF

J gene: TRBJ2-3
V gene: TRBV19
clone size: .
D gene: TRBD2
CDR3 DNA: TGTGCCAGTAGTACCGGCAGAGCGGGGGGAACAGATACGCAGTATTTT
CDR3 protein: CASSTGRAGGTDTQYF

J gene: TRBJ2-5
V gene: TRBV12-3/TRBV12-4
clone size: .
D gene: TRBD1
CDR3 DNA: TGTGCCAGCAGTTCCAAGGGGGCCGGTCGGGAGACCCAGTACTTC
CDR3 protein: CASSSKGAGRETQYF

J gene: TRBJ1-1
V gene: TRBV7-8
clone size: .
D gene: .
CDR3 DNA: TGTGCCAGCAGCCCTCAAATCAGAGAAGCTTTCTTT
CDR3 protein: CASSPQIREAFF

J gene: TRBJ2-7
V gene: TRBV7-2
clone size: .
D gene: TRBD2
CDR3 DNA: TGTGCCAGCAGCCCCCGGTCTAGCGGGACAACCTACGAGCAGTACTTC
CDR3 protein: CASSPRSSGTTYEQYF

J gene: TRBJ2-1
V gene: TRBV20-1
clone size: few
D gene: TRBD1
CDR3 DNA: TGCAGTGCTAGTTTTAGGGCAGGGGGCGTTTATGAGCAGTTCTTC
CDR3 protein: CSASFRAGGVYEQFF

J gene: TRBJ2-7
V gene: TRBV4-2
clone size: few
D gene: .
CDR3 DNA: TGTGCCAGCAGCCCTACAAGGACAACAAACTACGAGCAGTACTTC
CDR3 protein: CASSPTRTTNYEQYF

J gene: TRBJ1-4
V gene: TRBV9
clone size: .
D gene: .
CDR3 DNA: TGTGCCAGCAGCGTTGACTCCTGGGGTGAAAAACTGTTTTTT
CDR3 protein: CASSVDSWGEKLFF

J gene: TRBJ2-5
V gene: TRBV6-6
clone size: .
D gene: .
CDR3 DNA: TGTGCCAGCAGTTACCCGGGGAAAGGTCAAGAGACCCAGTACTTC
CDR3 protein: CASSYPGKGQETQYF

J gene: TRBJ2-4
V gene: TRBV7-9
clone size: few
D gene: .
CDR3 DNA: TGTGCCAGCAGCTCAGATGCATTAGCCAAAAACATTCAGTACTTC
CDR3 protein: CASSSDALAKNIQYF

J gene: TRBJ2-7
V gene: TRBV12-3/TRBV12-4
clone size: .
D gene: TRBD1
CDR3 DNA: TGTGCCAGCGCGACCGGGACAGGGAGCTACGAGCAGTACTTC
CDR3 protein: CASATGTGSYEQYF

J gene: TRBJ1-1
V gene: TRBV11-1
clone size: .
D gene: .
CDR3 DNA: TGTGCCAGCAGCTTAGCTGGGGGCCGGAACACTGAAGCTTTCTTT
CDR3 protein: CASSLAGGRNTEAFF

J gene: TRBJ2-7
V gene: TRBV6-2/TRBV6-3
clone size: many
D gene: TRBD1
CDR3 DNA: TGTGCCTCCAGGGACAGGGCCTACGAGCAGTACTTC
CDR3 protein: CASRDRAYEQYF

J gene: TRBJ2-5
V gene: TRBV11-3
clone size: few
D gene: TRBD1
CDR3 DNA: TGTGCCAGCAGCTTAGACGTTGTGGGACAGGATTACCAAGAGACCCAGTACTTC
CDR3 protein: CASSLDVVGQDYQETQYF

J gene: TRBJ2-5
V gene: TRBV6-5
clone size: few
D gene: .
CDR3 DNA: TGTGCCAGCAGCCCGACGTCATACGGGACCCAGTACTTC
CDR3 protein: CASSPTSYGTQYF

J gene: TRBJ2-5
V gene: TRBV5-8
clone size: .
D gene: .
CDR3 DNA: TGTGCCAGCAGCCCAGGAAGGTTCCCTAGTGAGGAGGAGACCCAGTACTTC
CDR3 protein: CASSPGRFPSEEETQYF

J gene: TRBJ2-1
V gene: TRBV5-1
clone size: .
D gene: .
CDR3 DNA: TGCGCCAGCAGCTTGGAGCCAGCCTCCTACAATGAGCAGTTCTTC
CDR3 protein: CASSLEPASYNEQFF

J gene: TRBJ2-3
V gene: TRBV7-2
clone size: .
D gene: .
CDR3 DNA: TGTGCCAGCAGCTTAACCGGGACAACCACTACAGATACGCAGTATTTT
CDR3 protein: CASSLTGTTTTDTQYF

J gene: TRBJ1-2
V gene: TRBV3-1
clone size: few
D gene: TRBD1
CDR3 DNA: TGTGCCAGCAGCAACCCGACAGGGCATCGCGGCTACACCTTC
CDR3 protein: CASSNPTGHRGYTF

J gene: TRBJ2-7
V gene: TRBV7-2
clone size: .
D gene: TRBD2
CDR3 DNA: TGTGCCAGCAGCCGACCGGGGTTGAGCGGGGACTCCTACGAGCAGTACTTC
CDR3 protein: CASSRPGLSGDSYEQYF

J gene: TRBJ1-6
V gene: TRBV10-3
clone size: few
D gene: .
CDR3 DNA: TGTGCCATCAGGCCGGGACACAATAATTCACCCCTCCACTTT
CDR3 protein: CAIRPGHNNSPLHF

J gene: TRBJ1-2
V gene: TRBV5-1
clone size: few
D gene: .
CDR3 DNA: TGCGCCAGCAGCAACAGGGACGCTAACTATGGCTACACCTTC
CDR3 protein: CASSNRDANYGYTF

J gene: TRBJ2-5
V gene: TRBV4-1
clone size: few
D gene: .
CDR3 DNA: TGCGCCAGCAGCCAAGACCCCGACAGTTACCAAGAGACCCAGTACTTC
CDR3 protein: CASSQDPDSYQETQYF

J gene: TRBJ1-1
V gene: TRBV6-1
clone size: .
D gene: .
CDR3 DNA: TGTGCCAGCAGTGACTATTACGGGCGGGAAGCTTTCTTT
CDR3 protein: CASSDYYGREAFF

J gene: TRBJ1-4
V gene: TRBV7-9
clone size: few
D gene: .
CDR3 DNA: TGTGCCAGCAGCGCGACCTCCCTTGCAACTAATGAAAAACTGTTTTTT
CDR3 protein: CASSATSLATNEKLFF

J gene: TRBJ2-5
V gene: TRBV29-1
clone size: .
D gene: .
CDR3 DNA: TGCAGCGTTGAGTTAAGTGGGACCCAGTACTTC
CDR3 protein: CSVELSGTQYF